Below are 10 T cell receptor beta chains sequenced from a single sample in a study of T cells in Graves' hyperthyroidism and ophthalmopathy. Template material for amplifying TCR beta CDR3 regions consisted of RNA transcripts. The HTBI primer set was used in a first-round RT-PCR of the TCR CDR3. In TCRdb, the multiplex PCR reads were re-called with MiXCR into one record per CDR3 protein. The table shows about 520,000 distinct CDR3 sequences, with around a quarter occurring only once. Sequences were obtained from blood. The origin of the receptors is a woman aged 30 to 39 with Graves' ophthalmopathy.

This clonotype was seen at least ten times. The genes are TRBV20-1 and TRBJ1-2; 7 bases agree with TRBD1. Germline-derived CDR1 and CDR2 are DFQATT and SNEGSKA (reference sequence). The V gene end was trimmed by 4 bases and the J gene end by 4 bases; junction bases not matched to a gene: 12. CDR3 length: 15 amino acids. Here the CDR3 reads CSAIPPIRDSYGYTF. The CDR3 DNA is TGCAGTGCTATCCCTCCAATCCGGGACAGCTATGGCTACACCTTC.

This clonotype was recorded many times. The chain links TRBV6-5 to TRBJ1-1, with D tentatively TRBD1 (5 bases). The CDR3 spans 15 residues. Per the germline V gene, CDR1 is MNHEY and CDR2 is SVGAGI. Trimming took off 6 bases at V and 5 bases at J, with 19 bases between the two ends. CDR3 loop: CASRPPRGSGTEAFF. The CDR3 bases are TGTGCCAGCAGACCCCCCCGGGGGAGTGGGACTGAAGCTTTCTTT.

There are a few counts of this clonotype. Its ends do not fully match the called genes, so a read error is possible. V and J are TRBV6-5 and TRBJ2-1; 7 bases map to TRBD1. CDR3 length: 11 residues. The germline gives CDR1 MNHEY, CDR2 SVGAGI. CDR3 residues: CASSYSGDSSF. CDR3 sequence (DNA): TGTGCCAGCAGTTACTCAGGGGACAGTTCCTTC.

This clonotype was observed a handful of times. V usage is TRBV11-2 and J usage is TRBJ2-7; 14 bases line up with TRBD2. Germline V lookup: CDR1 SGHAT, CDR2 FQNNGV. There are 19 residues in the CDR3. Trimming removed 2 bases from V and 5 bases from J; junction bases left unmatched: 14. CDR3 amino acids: CASSLWPPGTSGGKDEQYF. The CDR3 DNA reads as TGTGCCAGCAGCTTATGGCCCCCCGGGACTAGCGGGGGAAAGGACGAGCAGTACTTC.

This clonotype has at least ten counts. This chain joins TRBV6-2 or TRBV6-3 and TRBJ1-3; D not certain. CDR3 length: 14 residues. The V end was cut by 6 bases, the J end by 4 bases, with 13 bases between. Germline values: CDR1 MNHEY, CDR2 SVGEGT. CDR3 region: CASRPPGYGNTIYF. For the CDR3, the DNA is TGTGCCAGCAGACCACCGGGGTACGGAAACACCATATATTTT.

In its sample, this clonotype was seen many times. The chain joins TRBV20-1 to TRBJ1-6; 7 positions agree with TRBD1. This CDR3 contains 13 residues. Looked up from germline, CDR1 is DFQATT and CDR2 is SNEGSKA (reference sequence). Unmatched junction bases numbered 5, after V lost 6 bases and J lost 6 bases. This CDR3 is CSASHRGNSPLHF. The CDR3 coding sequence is TGCAGTGCCAGCCACAGGGGTAATTCACCCCTCCACTTT.

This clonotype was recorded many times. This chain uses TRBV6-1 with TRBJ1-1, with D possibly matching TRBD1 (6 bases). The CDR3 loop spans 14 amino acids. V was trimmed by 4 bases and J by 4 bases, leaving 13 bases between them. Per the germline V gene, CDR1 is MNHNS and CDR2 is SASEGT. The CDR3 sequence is CASSAHTGSTEAFF. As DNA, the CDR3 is TGTGCCAGCAGTGCCCACACAGGGAGCACTGAAGCTTTCTTT.

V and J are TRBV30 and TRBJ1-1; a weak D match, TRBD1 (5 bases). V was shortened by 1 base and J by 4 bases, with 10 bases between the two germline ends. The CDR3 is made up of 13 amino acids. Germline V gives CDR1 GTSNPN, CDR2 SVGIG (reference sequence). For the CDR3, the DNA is TGTGCCTGGAGTGAACAGGCGGCCACTGAAGCTTTCTTT. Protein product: CAWSEQAATEAFF.

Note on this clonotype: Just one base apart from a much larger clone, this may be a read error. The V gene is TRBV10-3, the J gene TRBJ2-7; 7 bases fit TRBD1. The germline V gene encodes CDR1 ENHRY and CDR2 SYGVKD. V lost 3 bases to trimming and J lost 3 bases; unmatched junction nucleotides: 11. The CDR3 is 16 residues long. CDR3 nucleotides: TGTGCCATCAGTGAAAGCGGACAGGAAATTAACTACGAGCAGTACTTC. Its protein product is CAISESGQEINYEQYF.

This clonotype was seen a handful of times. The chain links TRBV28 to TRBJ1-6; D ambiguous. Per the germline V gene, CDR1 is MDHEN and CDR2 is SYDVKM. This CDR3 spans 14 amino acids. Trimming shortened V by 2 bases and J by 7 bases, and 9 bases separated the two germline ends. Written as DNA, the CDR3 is TGTGCCAGCAGTTTAGCAGGACTGAATTCACCCCTCCACTTT. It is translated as CASSLAGLNSPLHF.